One and the same sample provided the 18 T cell receptor beta chains below, sequenced in a study of blood T cell repertoires in COVID-19. Assay used: immunoSEQ multiplex PCR; TCRdb lists only in-frame clones, some missing. Here the sample spans 220,000 or so clones, around 83% being singletons. Sequenced input: peripheral blood. These receptors were collected from a woman aged 45-65 years with COVID-19, enrolled during active disease.

The CDR3 loop reads CASSRGPSNTGELFF. The CDR3 coding sequence is TGCGCCAGCAGCAGGGGGCCATCGAACACCGGGGAGCTGTTTTTT. The chain uses TRBV5-1 and TRBJ2-2; 7 nucleotides line up with TRBD1. Trimming at V came to 4 bases and at J to 0 bases, leaving 3 bases not matched to a gene. CDR1 SGHRS and CDR2 YFSETQ come from the germline V gene. This CDR3 is 15 amino acids long. Supplemented by reference TRBV5-1 and TRBJ2-2, the full variable domain reads KAGVTQTPRYLIKTRGQQVTLSCSPISGHRSVSWYQQTPGQGLQFLFEYFSETQRNKGNFPGRFSGRQFSNSRSEMNVSTLELGDSALYLCASSRGPSNTGELFFGEGSRLTVL.

This chain joins TRBV18 and TRBJ1-1; TRBD1 matches at 10 bases. The junction had 9 bases not matched to a gene; V was cut back by 6 bases and J by 11 bases. This CDR3 region has 13 residues. The germline gives CDR1 KGHSH, CDR2 LQKENI. This CDR3 is CASSMVGQGEAFF. As DNA, the CDR3 is TGTGCCAGCTCCATGGTAGGACAGGGGGAGGCTTTCTTT. The complete variable domain, with remaining parts taken from reference TRBV18 and TRBJ1-1, reads NAGVMQNPRHLVRRRGQEARLRCSPMKGHSHVYWYRQLPEEGLKFMVYLQKENIIDESGMPKERFSAEFPKEGPSILRIQQVVRGDSAAYFCASSMVGQGEAFFGQGTRLTVV.

The genes are TRBV19 and TRBJ1-2; 9 bases fit TRBD1. The V and J ends lost 7 bases and 8 bases, in that order; junction bases with no gene match: 5. The CDR3 has 12 residues. Germline loops: CDR1 LNHDA, CDR2 SQIVND (reference sequence). The CDR3 is CASTRTGVGYTF. CDR3 nucleotide sequence: TGTGCCAGTACCCGGACAGGGGTAGGCTACACCTTC.

This chain uses TRBV11-2 with TRBJ2-7, with D maybe TRBD1 (6 bases). From germline, CDR1 is SGHAT and CDR2 FQNNGV. The CDR3 loop spans 14 amino acids. V was trimmed by 5 bases and J by 3 bases, leaving 14 bases between them. CDR3 nucleotides: TGTGCCAGCAGCACAGAGGACAGCATCTACGAGCAGTACTTC. This encodes CASSTEDSIYEQYF. Full variable domain (outside the CDR3, taken from reference TRBV11-2 and TRBJ2-7): EAGVAQSPRYKIIEKRQSVAFWCNPISGHATLYWYQQILGQGPKLLIQFQNNGVVDDSQLPKDRFSAERLKGVDSTLKIQPAKLEDSAVYLCASSTEDSIYEQYFGPGTRLTVT.

The CDR3 nucleotides are TGTGCCAGCTGGGATCCGGGACACCACACTGAAGCTTTCTTT. This sequence encodes CASWDPGHHTEAFF. J is TRBJ1-1 and V is TRBV6-5; perhaps TRBD1 as D (6 bases). V lost 8 bases and J lost 3, with 16 bases in between. Germline V gene sequence: CDR1 MNHEY, CDR2 SVGAGI. The CDR3 loop spans 14 amino acids.

The chain joins TRBV6-5 to TRBJ1-2, with D unclear. The length of the CDR3 is 14 residues. V was trimmed by 5 bases and J by 6 bases, leaving 16 bases between them. Germline CDR1 is MNHEY and CDR2 is SVGAGI. DNA of the CDR3: TGTGCCAGCAGTAAGTCAGCGCTGAGAAATGGCTACACCTTC. It yields the protein CASSKSALRNGYTF.

There are a few counts of this clone. This chain uses TRBV7-8 with TRBJ1-2; TRBD1 is a possible D gene (6 bases). Germline-derived CDR1 and CDR2 are SGHVS and FQNEAQ. The CDR3 loop spans 17 amino acids. With 3 bases removed from V and 7 bases from J, the gap between germline ends came to 24 bases. In DNA, the CDR3 is TGTGCCAGCAGCTTTGGCCGGCGTGTACAGGGTTATAGTGGCTACACCTTC. Protein product: CASSFGRRVQGYSGYTF.

The chain recombines TRBV12-5 with TRBJ2-5; 8 bases agree with TRBD1. Germline V gene sequence: CDR1 LGHNT, CDR2 FRNRAP. The CDR3 length is 18 residues. V trimming: 4 bases; J trimming: 5 bases; junction bases outside the gene matches: 18. The CDR3 DNA sequence: TGTGCTAGTGGTTCATCCAGTTTTGGACAGGGAGGTTGGGAGACCCAGTACTTC. Its protein product is CASGSSSFGQGGWETQYF.

This clone has a single count. This chain connects TRBV6-5 to TRBJ2-7, with 9 bases lining up with TRBD1. Germline lookup yields CDR1 MNHEY and CDR2 SVGAGI. The CDR3 consists of 13 residues. V trimming: 7 bases; J trimming: 3 bases; junction bases outside the gene matches: 4. The CDR3 sequence is CASTAGQGYEQYV. CDR3 in DNA: TGTGCCAGCACGGCGGGACAGGGCTACGAGCAGTACGTC.

The chain uses TRBV14 and TRBJ1-3, with a tentative D call TRBD1 (5 bases). CDR3 length: 17 amino acids. Germline-derived CDR1 and CDR2 are SGHDN and FVKESK. Between the trimmed V and J ends, which lost 0 bases and 0 bases, there was a span of 12 bases. CDR3 coding DNA: TGTGCCAGCAGCCAAGACCGAGGACACTCCTCTGGAAACACCATATATTTT. Protein product: CASSQDRGHSSGNTIYF.

The chain combines TRBV4-1 with TRBJ2-1; 9 positions match TRBD2. V lost 3 bases, J lost 5 bases, and 17 bases stayed unmatched. The CDR3 runs 19 residues. Germline V CDR1 and CDR2: MGHRA, YSYEKL. The CDR3 here is CASSQTRSPGLAHDNEQFF. CDR3 bases: TGCGCCAGCAGCCAGACCCGTTCTCCGGGACTAGCACATGACAATGAGCAGTTCTTC.

J is TRBJ1-1 and V is TRBV7-9; TRBD1 matches at 9 bases. The germline gives CDR1 SEHNR, CDR2 FQNEAQ (reference sequence). CDR3 length: 15 amino acids. V was pared by 5 bases and J by 3 bases, with 7 bases of the junction left unmatched. For the CDR3, the DNA is TGTGCCAGCAGCCAACAGGGGGCAAAGGACACTGAAGCTTTCTTT. Protein product: CASSQQGAKDTEAFF. Filled out from reference TRBV7-9 and TRBJ1-1, the complete variable domain reads DTGVSQNPRHKITKRGQNVTFRCDPISEHNRLYWYRQTLGQGPEFLTYFQNEAQLEKSRLLSDRFSAERPKGSFSTLEIQRTEQGDSAMYLCASSQQGAKDTEAFFGQGTRLTVV.

The J gene is TRBJ2-7, the V gene TRBV5-1; 9 bases are a match to TRBD1. V lost 3 bases, J lost 6 bases, and 7 bases stayed unmatched. This CDR3 spans 14 amino acids. Germline CDR1 and CDR2: SGHRS and YFSETQ. CDR3 residues: CASSSGTGFAEQYF. The CDR3 nucleotides are TGCGCCAGCAGCTCCGGGACAGGGTTTGCCGAGCAGTACTTC.

The genes are TRBV4-3 and TRBJ2-1, with D unresolved. This CDR3 is 13 amino acids long. The germline V and J ends were trimmed by 6 bases and 4 bases, with 10 bases remaining between them. Looked up from germline, CDR1 is LGHNA and CDR2 is YSLEER. The DNA of the CDR3 is TGCGCCAGCAGTCCTCGACTGTACAATGAGCAGTTCTTC. Translating it yields CASSPRLYNEQFF.

The V and J genes are TRBV5-4 and TRBJ1-2; a possible D gene is TRBD1 (6 bases). Trimming took 2 bases from V and 4 from J, leaving 21 bases between them. The CDR3 consists of 17 residues. The germline V gene has CDR1 SGHNT and CDR2 YYREEE (reference sequence). The chain's CDR3 is CASSLKGGWGKSYGYTF. The DNA for the CDR3 is TGTGCCAGCAGCTTAAAAGGGGGATGGGGAAAGAGCTATGGCTACACCTTC. The full variable domain, in which reference TRBV5-4 and TRBJ1-2 provide the parts outside the CDR3, is ETGVTQSPTHLIKTRGQQVTLRCSSQSGHNTVSWYQQALGQGPQFIFQYYREEENGRGNFPPRFSGLQFPNYSSELNVNALELDDSALYLCASSLKGGWGKSYGYTFGSGTRLTVV.

The chain carries TRBV5-1 and TRBJ1-2; no firm D call. V was cut by 0 bases and J by 5 bases, with 11 bases left in between. The CDR3 extends over 14 amino acids. In germline, CDR1 is SGHRS, CDR2 YFSETQ. The CDR3 loop is CASSLEVGSYGYTF. The CDR3 DNA sequence: TGCGCCAGCAGCTTGGAGGTAGGGAGTTATGGCTACACCTTC. The full variable domain, completed using reference TRBV5-1 and TRBJ1-2, is KAGVTQTPRYLIKTRGQQVTLSCSPISGHRSVSWYQQTPGQGLQFLFEYFSETQRNKGNFPGRFSGRQFSNSRSEMNVSTLELGDSALYLCASSLEVGSYGYTFGSGTRLTVV.

V usage is TRBV5-4 and J usage is TRBJ2-3, with 8 bases aligning to TRBD2. This CDR3 spans 16 amino acids. The germline gives CDR1 SGHNT, CDR2 YYREEE (reference sequence). Trimming took 3 bases from V and 3 from J; bases not matched to a gene: 9. The CDR3 DNA sequence: TGTGCCAGCAGCTCGGGACGACTAGCGCGGACAGATACGCAGTATTTT. Encoded protein: CASSSGRLARTDTQYF.

The V and J genes are TRBV24-1 and TRBJ2-2; perhaps TRBD1 as D (6 bases). Trimming took 5 bases from V and 3 from J, leaving 18 bases between them. The germline CDR1 and CDR2 sequences are KGHDR and SFDVKD. The CDR3 consists of 17 residues. This CDR3 reads CATSVSYRAEDTGELFF. The DNA for the CDR3 is TGTGCCACCAGTGTCAGTTACAGGGCGGAGGACACCGGGGAGCTGTTTTTT.